This TCR beta chain was identified in a study of OX40 agonist ivuxolimab in advanced cancers. About the study: Eligibility admitted prior anti-PD-1, anti-PD-L1 or anti-CTLA-4 therapy; 35% to 40% had some. Three patients had partial responses: one hepatocellular carcinoma, two cutaneous melanoma. Study results and caveats: Expanded clones tended on average to be more numerous among CD8+ T cells than CD4+.

Clones were sequenced by immunoSEQ multiplex PCR, and TCRdb holds only the in-frame ones, with some missing. Of about 24,000 clones in the sample, 80% to 90% were seen once. This clone was picked up one time. The antigen is not known. The length of the CDR3 is 16 residues. Germline V gene lookup returns CDR1 MGHDK and CDR2 SYGVNS. Trimming took 7 bases from V and 3 from J, leaving 16 bases between them. Sequenced material: CD4+ or CD8+ T cells sorted from blood, taken in a trial of the OX40 agonist ivuxolimab. The J gene is TRBJ1-6, the V gene TRBV25-1; D gene uncertain. The source of this sequence is an adult with an advanced solid tumor such as melanoma, head and neck, liver or kidney cancer. The CDR3 nucleotides read TGTGCCAGCATGCGGGGAACCGGCGGCTATAATTCACCCCTCCACTTT. It encodes CASMRGTGGYNSPLHF. The full variable domain, its missing parts supplied by reference TRBV25-1 and TRBJ1-6, is EADIYQTPRYLVIGTGKKITLECSQTMGHDKMYWYQQDPGMELHLIHYSYGVNSTEKGDLSSESTVSRIRTEHFPLTLESARPSHTSQYLCASMRGTGGYNSPLHFGNGTRLTVT.